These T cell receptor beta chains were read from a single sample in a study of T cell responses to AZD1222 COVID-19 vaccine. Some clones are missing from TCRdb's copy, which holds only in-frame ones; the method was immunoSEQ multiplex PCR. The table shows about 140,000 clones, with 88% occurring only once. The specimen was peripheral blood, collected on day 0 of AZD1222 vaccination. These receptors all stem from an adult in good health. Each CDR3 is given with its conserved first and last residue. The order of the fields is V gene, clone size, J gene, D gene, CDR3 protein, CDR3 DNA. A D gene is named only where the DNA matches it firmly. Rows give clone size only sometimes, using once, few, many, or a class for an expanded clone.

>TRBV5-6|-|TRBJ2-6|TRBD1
CASSRTGSSGANVLTF
TGTGCCAGCAGCCGGACAGGGAGCTCTGGGGCCAACGTCCTGACTTTC
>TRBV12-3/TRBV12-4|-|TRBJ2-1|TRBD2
CASSLLAGNEQFF
TGTGCCAGCAGCCTACTAGCGGGCAATGAGCAGTTCTTC
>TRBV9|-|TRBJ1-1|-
CASSVRGEVRTEAFF
TGTGCCAGCAGCGTACGGGGGGAGGTTCGCACTGAAGCTTTCTTT
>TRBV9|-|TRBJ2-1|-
CASSVGRLPNNEQFF
TGTGCCAGCAGCGTAGGTAGACTACCGAACAATGAGCAGTTCTTC
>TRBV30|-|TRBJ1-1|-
CASQGSSSRNTEAFF
TGTGCCTCTCAGGGGTCCTCTTCTCGGAACACTGAAGCTTTCTTT
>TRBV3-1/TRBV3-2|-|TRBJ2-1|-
CASSQAGPVANEQFF
TGTGCCAGCAGCCAAGCCGGGCCAGTCGCGAATGAGCAGTTCTTC
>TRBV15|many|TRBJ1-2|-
CATSRDTQVNGYTF
TGTGCCACCAGCAGAGATACGCAGGTGAATGGCTACACCTTC
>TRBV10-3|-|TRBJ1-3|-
CAITQGSGNTIYF
TGTGCCATCACCCAGGGCTCTGGAAACACCATATATTTT
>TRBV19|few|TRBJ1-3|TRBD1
CASSIDFSGTGGSGNTIYF
TGTGCCAGTAGTATAGATTTCTCCGGGACAGGGGGCTCTGGAAACACCATATATTTT
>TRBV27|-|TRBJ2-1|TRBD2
CASRPAGDGNEQFF
TGTGCCAGCAGGCCAGCGGGAGATGGTAATGAGCAGTTCTTC
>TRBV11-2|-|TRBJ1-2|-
CASSLGTRGYTF
TGTGCCAGCAGCTTAGGAACGCGGGGCTACACCTTC
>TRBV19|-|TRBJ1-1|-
CASSIPEGPGAFF
TGTGCCAGTAGTATCCCTGAGGGTCCTGGGGCTTTCTTT
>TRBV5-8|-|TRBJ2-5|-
CASSLPSLRLETQYF
TGTGCCAGCAGCTTGCCGTCCCTTAGGTTGGAGACCCAGTACTTC
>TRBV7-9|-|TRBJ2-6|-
CASSSNQGAGANVLTF
TGTGCCAGCAGCTCTAATCAAGGGGCTGGGGCCAACGTCCTGACTTTC
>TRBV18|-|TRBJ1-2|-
CASSPSQGSGYGYTF
TGTGCCAGCTCACCGTCTCAGGGATCGGGCTATGGCTACACCTTC